The T cell receptor beta chain under discussion was sequenced for a study of early T cells in non-severe SARS-CoV-2 infection. The V end lost 8 bases, the J end lost 8 bases, and 8 bases lay between the germline ends. The CDR3 spans 10 residues. TCRdb itself ran the 5' RACE reads through MiXCR, one entry per CDR3 protein. Here the sample spans 45,000 to 60,000 distinct CDR3 sequences, 7% to 10% being singletons. The receptor's source is an adult who was a healthcare worker with PCR-confirmed SARS-CoV-2 infection or an uninfected control (not recorded which). Sample: whole blood. The V and J genes are TRBV12-3 or TRBV12-4 and TRBJ2-3; possible D gene TRBD2, 7 bases. The DNA of the CDR3 is TGTGCCAGCGGGGGGGCTACGCAGTATTTT. Its translation is CASGGATQYF.